This T cell receptor beta chain appears in the sequencing data of a study of CXCR3-negative and CXCR3-positive naive CD8 T cells. Study-wide results and caveats: TRBV-TRBJ usage was similar across naive CXCR3 subsets but distinct in memory cells. CXCR3-positive naive cells had more hydrophobic TRB CDR3s than CXCR3-negative naive cells.

The libraries of TRB cDNA were constructed through 5' RACE using UMI labels. TCRdb re-called the 5' RACE reads and catalogs CDR3 proteins one per entry, DNA excluded. This table lists over 80,000 distinct CDR3 sequences. A CD45RO-CCR7+CD27+CD95- phenotype identified naive CD8+ T cells. CDR1 SSHAT and CDR2 FNYEAQ come from the germline V gene (reference sequence). The CDR3 is 15 amino acids. Of note for this clonotype: Its antigen is unknown.

The origin of this receptor is a human donor in good health. Some clones in this sample may be carry-over from other donors' samples. Source material: naive CXCR3- CD8+ T cells from blood. Specified subset: CD45RO-CCR7+CD27+CD95- naive CD8+ T cells lacking CXCR3 (TNR3-). The V and J genes are TRBV7-7 and TRBJ2-5; TCRdb returns TRBD2, unconfirmable since there is no DNA. This CDR3 reads CASSLGLAGEETQYF.